This TCR beta chain was sequenced during a study of T cells in Graves' hyperthyroidism and ophthalmopathy. General observations from the study: Most expanded thyroid clonotypes above 0.001 recurred in blood.

As regards this clonotype: Its antigen remains unidentified.

Stable disease denoted Graves' hyperthyroidism without ophthalmopathy progression within 18 months. Newly diagnosed hyperthyroidism patients aged 18 to 65 years had disease lasting under 2 months. Extraction of PBMCs used roughly 10 ml of fresh peripheral blood. This CDR3 has 17 residues. Germline V CDR1 and CDR2: MGHRA, YSYEKL. The trim removed 1 base at V and 6 bases at J, leaving 9 bases unmatched. The CDR3 regions of TCR beta were amplified from RNA transcripts. HTBI primers drove first-round RT-PCR of the TCR CDR3. TCRdb independently ran MiXCR on the multiplex PCR reads; one entry per CDR3 protein. The data contain about 760,000 distinct CDR3 sequences, approximately 40% of them singletons.

The source material was blood. The chain is built from TRBV4-1 and TRBJ1-6, with TRBD1 matching 7 bases. The sequence was collected from a woman between 40 and 50 years old with Graves' hyperthyroidism. This chain's CDR3 is CASSQGVFGTANSPLHF. CDR3 DNA: TGCGCCAGCAGCCAAGGCGTGTTCGGGACAGCTAATTCACCCCTCCACTTT.